Described below is a single TCR beta chain sequence and its context. The record originates from a study of blood T cell repertoires in COVID-19. At the level of the study: PBMCs, B-cell-depleted T cells, or T cells provided the cDNA or gDNA that made up the material.

The germline V gene encodes CDR1 KGHDR and CDR2 SFDVKD. This CDR3 spans 14 amino acids. The ends lost 4 bases at V and 10 bases at J; junction bases unmatched: 5. The authors' processing: Using reference gene primer amplification, nucleated cell counts were estimated. Using immunoSEQ multiplex PCR, the repertoire was profiled, and TCRdb retains in-frame clones only, with some absent. The V and J calls and clone size were taken over from that table, and D and trimming were inferred from the DNA. The repertoire holds 200,000 or so clones, with 60% to 85% as singletons. The sample was peripheral blood. This chain connects TRBV24-1 to TRBJ2-1; 11 nucleotides align to TRBD1. The sequence derives from a man in his fifties or sixties with active or convalescent COVID-19. The CDR3 is CATSEGQGAGEQFF. CDR3 coding DNA: TGTGCCACCAGTGAAGGACAGGGGGCAGGGGAGCAGTTCTTC.